What follows is one T cell receptor beta chain and its context. Sequencing was performed with immunoSEQ multiplex PCR; in TCRdb, only in-frame clones are kept and a portion is missing. The sample holds 110,000 or so clones, 70% to 90% seen once. Trimming at V came to 5 bases and at J to 6 bases, leaving 6 bases not matched to a gene. The length of the CDR3 is 13 residues. The sample belongs to a study of blood T cell repertoires in COVID-19. Whole-study context: COVID-19 samples, acute and convalescent, were from the United States, Italy and Spain. PBMCs, B-cell-depleted T cells, or T cells were the source of the cDNA or gDNA that made up the material.

Specimen: peripheral blood. V is TRBV12-3 or TRBV12-4 and J is TRBJ1-2, with TRBD1 matching over 7 bases. The clonotype comes from a man aged 40-50 years with acute or convalescent COVID-19. The CDR3 sequence: CASSADRDHGYTF. In DNA form, the CDR3 reads TGTGCCAGCAGTGCCGACAGGGATCATGGCTACACCTTC.